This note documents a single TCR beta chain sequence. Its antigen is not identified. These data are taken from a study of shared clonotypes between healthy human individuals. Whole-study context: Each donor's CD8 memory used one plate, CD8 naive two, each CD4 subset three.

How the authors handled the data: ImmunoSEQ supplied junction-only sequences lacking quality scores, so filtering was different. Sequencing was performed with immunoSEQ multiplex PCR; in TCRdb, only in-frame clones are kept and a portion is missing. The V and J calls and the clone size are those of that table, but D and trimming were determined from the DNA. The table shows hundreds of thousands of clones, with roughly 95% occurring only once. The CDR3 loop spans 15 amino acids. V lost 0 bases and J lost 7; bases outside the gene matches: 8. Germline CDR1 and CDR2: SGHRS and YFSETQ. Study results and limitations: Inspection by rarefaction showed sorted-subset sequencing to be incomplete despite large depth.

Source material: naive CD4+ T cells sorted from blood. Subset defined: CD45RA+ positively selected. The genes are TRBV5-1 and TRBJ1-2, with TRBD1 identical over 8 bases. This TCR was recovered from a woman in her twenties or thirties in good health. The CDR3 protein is CASSLAGQGGFGYTF. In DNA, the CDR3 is TGCGCCAGCAGCTTGGCCGGACAGGGTGGTTTTGGCTACACCTTC. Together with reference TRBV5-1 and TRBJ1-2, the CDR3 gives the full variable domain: KAGVTQTPRYLIKTRGQQVTLSCSPISGHRSVSWYQQTPGQGLQFLFEYFSETQRNKGNFPGRFSGRQFSNSRSEMNVSTLELGDSALYLCASSLAGQGGFGYTFGSGTRLTVV.